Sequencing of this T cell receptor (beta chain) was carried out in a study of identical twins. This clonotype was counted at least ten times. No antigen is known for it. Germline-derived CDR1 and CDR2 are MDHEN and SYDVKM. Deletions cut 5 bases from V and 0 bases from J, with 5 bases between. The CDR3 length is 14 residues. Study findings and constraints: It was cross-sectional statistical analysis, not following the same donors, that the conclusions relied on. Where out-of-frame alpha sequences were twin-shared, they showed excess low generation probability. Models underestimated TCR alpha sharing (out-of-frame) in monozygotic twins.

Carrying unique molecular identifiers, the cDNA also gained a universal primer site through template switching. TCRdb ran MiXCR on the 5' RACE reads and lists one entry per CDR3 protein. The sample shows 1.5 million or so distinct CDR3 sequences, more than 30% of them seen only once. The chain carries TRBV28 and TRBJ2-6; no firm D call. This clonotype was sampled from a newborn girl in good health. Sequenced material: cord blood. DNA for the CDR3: TGTGCCAGCAGTCAATACTCTGGGGCCAACGTCCTGACTTTC. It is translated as CASSQYSGANVLTF.